This entry lists 20 T cell receptor beta chains sequenced from one sample in a study of T cells in Graves' hyperthyroidism and ophthalmopathy. The TCR beta CDR3 regions underwent amplification using RNA transcripts as the source. First-round RT-PCR of the TCR CDR3 relied on the HTBI primer set. TCRdb ran MiXCR on the multiplex PCR reads and lists one entry per CDR3 protein. Among 250,000 or so distinct CDR3 sequences listed, roughly 15% were seen once. The sequencing sample was made of blood. Source of these receptors: a woman in her fifties or sixties with Graves' hyperthyroidism that later progressed to Graves' ophthalmopathy.

This clonotype has ten or more counts. The V call is TRBV5-1, the J call TRBJ2-2; D not resolved. Germline V CDR1 and CDR2: SGHRS, YFSETQ. CDR3 length equals 12 residues. V lost 5 bases and J lost 1, with 3 bases in between. In nucleotides, the CDR3 is TGCGCCAGCAGAGGGAACACCGGGGAGCTGTTTTTT. Its translation: CASRGNTGELFF.

This clonotype was seen a handful of times. This chain connects TRBV5-1 to TRBJ2-5; possibly TRBD2 for D (6 bases). Germline V gene lookup returns CDR1 SGHRS and CDR2 YFSETQ. CDR3 size: 15 residues. V was trimmed by 0 bases and J by 5 bases, leaving 14 bases between them. The DNA of the CDR3 is TGCGCCAGCAGCTTGGCCTCGGGGGTCGGGGAGACCCAGTACTTC. Protein: CASSLASGVGETQYF.

This clonotype appeared many times. This rearrangement joins TRBV11-2 to TRBJ2-1; 7 positions agree with TRBD2. CDR1 and CDR2 from the germline V gene are SGHAT and FQNNGV. The CDR3 covers 13 residues. With V trimmed by 1 base and J by 9 bases, 3 bases remained unmatched. The CDR3 DNA sequence: TGTGCCAGCAGCTTAGGAACGGGAGGTGAGCAGTTCTTC. It encodes CASSLGTGGEQFF.

At least ten counts were recorded for this clonotype. The chain is built from TRBV7-3 and TRBJ2-1; the match to TRBD2 covers 8 bases. The germline CDR1 and CDR2 sequences are SGHTA and FQGTGA. Trimming cost V 0 bases and J 5 bases; bases outside gene matches: 6. This CDR3 spans 16 amino acids. CDR3 residues: CASSLTGAGGDNEQFF. The CDR3 DNA follows: TGTGCCAGCAGCTTAACGGGGGCGGGAGGAGACAATGAGCAGTTCTTC. The full variable domain, in which reference TRBV7-3 and TRBJ2-1 provide the parts outside the CDR3, is GAGVSQTPSNKVTEKGKYVELRCDPISGHTALYWYRQSLGQGPEFLIYFQGTGAADDSGLPNDRFFAVRPEGSVSTLKIQRTERGDSAVYLCASSLTGAGGDNEQFFGPGTRLTVL.

This clonotype occurred many times. V and J are TRBV18 and TRBJ2-7; D is uncertain. CDR3 length equals 13 residues. Germline CDR1 reads KGHSH; CDR2 reads LQKENI. The ends were cut back, 1 base at V and 7 bases at J, with 11 bases in the middle. CDR3 DNA sequence: TGTGCCAGCTCACCACTCCCCGCGAGAGAGCAGTACTTC. This codes for CASSPLPAREQYF.

This clonotype has ten or more counts. CDR3 DNA: TGTGCCAGCAAAACCGGGGCCTACGAGCAGTACTTC. Translation: CASKTGAYEQYF. V is TRBV2 and J is TRBJ2-7; D is perhaps TRBD2 (5 bases). This CDR3 comprises 12 residues. Germline CDR1 reads SNHLY; CDR2 reads FYNNEI. The V and J ends lost 7 bases and 2 bases respectively, with 9 bases between them.

The rearrangement uses TRBV20-1 and TRBJ2-4, with TRBD1 matching 9 bases. Germline trimming cut 6 bases from V and 4 bases from J; bases unmatched to any gene: 7. This CDR3 has 14 amino acids. Germline CDR1 reads DFQATT; CDR2 reads SNEGSKA (reference sequence). The CDR3 coding sequence is TGCAGTGCACCTGGGACAGGGCTAAAAAACATTCAGTACTTC. Translating gives CSAPGTGLKNIQYF.

This clonotype was picked up a small number of times. J is TRBJ2-7 and V is TRBV4-2, with D possibly matching TRBD2 (5 bases). The V gene's germline CDR1 is LGHNA and CDR2 YNFKEQ. Trimming pared 2 bases from V and 3 bases from J, leaving 14 bases between. This CDR3 is 15 amino acids long. In DNA, the CDR3 is TGTGCCAGCAGCCAACAACAATCCCGGGACTACGAGCAGTACTTC. Translating it yields CASSQQQSRDYEQYF.

Points on this clonotype: This could be a read error, since a much larger clone is one nucleotide away. The V call is TRBV19, the J call TRBJ2-3; 9 nucleotides match TRBD2. The length of the CDR3 is 15 residues. V lost 5 bases and J lost 6; bases outside the gene matches: 9. Germline V gene lookup returns CDR1 LNHDA and CDR2 SQIVND (reference sequence). The CDR3 is CASSPLAGTWDTQYF. The CDR3 DNA is TGTGCCAGTAGTCCCCTAGCGGGAACTTGGGATACGCAGTATTTT. Looking up the rest from reference TRBV19 and TRBJ2-3 gives the full variable domain: DGGITQSPKYLFRKEGQNVTLSCEQNLNHDAMYWYRQDPGQGLRLIYYSQIVNDFQKGDIAEGYSVSREKKESFPLTVTSAQKNPTAFYLCASSPLAGTWDTQYFGPGTRLTVL.

This clonotype has a count of ten or more. This may be a read error, as it is one base from a much larger clone. The chain has TRBV2 and TRBJ2-3, with D possibly TRBD1 on 7 matching bases. The CDR3 covers 13 residues. CDR1 is SNHLY and CDR2 is FYNNEI in the germline V gene. Trimming cost V 3 bases and J 5 bases, with 9 bases left between them. The CDR3 protein is CASSDQGGDTQYF. CDR3 nucleotide sequence: TGTGCCAGCAGTGACCAGGGGGGAGATACGCAGTATTTT.

This clonotype has ten or more counts. V usage is TRBV7-9 and J usage is TRBJ2-5; unclear D gene. CDR1 and CDR2 from the germline V gene are SEHNR and FQNEAQ (reference sequence). The CDR3 has 13 amino acids. V gave up 1 base and J gave up 0 bases, with 3 bases separating them. CDR3 region: CASSLGDQETQYF. The CDR3, as DNA: TGTGCCAGCAGCTTAGGGGACCAAGAGACCCAGTACTTC.

This clonotype has at least ten counts. The V and J genes are TRBV11-2 and TRBJ2-3; 8 bases line up with TRBD2. The germline gives CDR1 SGHAT, CDR2 FQNNGV. This CDR3 has 18 amino acids. V shed 4 bases, J shed 0 bases, and the junction held 12 bases outside the gene matches. The CDR3 reads CASSSPWGSGASTDTQYF. The CDR3 DNA follows: TGTGCCAGCAGCTCCCCCTGGGGTAGCGGGGCTAGCACAGATACGCAGTATTTT.

There are many counts of this clonotype. The chain uses TRBV12-3 or TRBV12-4 and TRBJ2-1; either TRBD1 or TRBD2 may supply D (6 bases each). The CDR3 has 16 residues. V was trimmed by 5 bases and J by 8 bases, leaving 22 bases between them. Here the CDR3 DNA reads TGTGCCAGCAGTCCCCCCCAGGGCGGGACAATCGATGAGCAGTTCTTC. Protein product: CASSPPQGGTIDEQFF.

This clonotype was seen a handful of times. This chain joins TRBV19 and TRBJ1-5, with D tentatively TRBD1 (5 bases). Germline values: CDR1 LNHDA, CDR2 SQIVND (reference sequence). The V and J ends lost 4 bases and 5 bases respectively, with 18 bases between them. The CDR3 sequence is 16 residues long. The chain's CDR3 is CASSRGGDPNYQPQHF. The CDR3 bases are TGTGCCAGTAGTAGAGGAGGGGATCCTAACTATCAGCCCCAGCATTTT.

The gene calls are TRBV6-1 and TRBJ1-2; possible D gene TRBD1, 5 bases. The CDR3 runs to 14 residues. The ends were cut back, 6 bases at V and 8 bases at J, with 19 bases in the middle. Germline V gene data show CDR1 as MNHNS and CDR2 as SASEGT. CDR3: CASRISGTLSGYTF. In DNA, the CDR3 is TGTGCCAGCAGAATCTCCGGGACCCTCAGCGGCTACACCTTC.

The chain links TRBV6-1 to TRBJ2-5; D is unclear. Germline V gives CDR1 MNHNS, CDR2 SASEGT. V was shortened by 0 bases and J by 0 bases, with 8 bases between the two germline ends. The CDR3 has 15 amino acids. CDR3 region: CASSEALYYQETQYF. The DNA for the CDR3 is TGTGCCAGCAGTGAAGCGCTTTACTACCAAGAGACCCAGTACTTC.

V and J are TRBV19 and TRBJ2-3; TRBD1 or TRBD2 may be the D gene (6 bases each). Germline CDR1 is LNHDA and CDR2 is SQIVND (reference sequence). V gave up 3 bases and J gave up 4 bases, with 14 bases separating them. There are 15 residues in the CDR3. The CDR3 sequence is CASSMSGAGPDTQYF. Here the CDR3 DNA reads TGTGCCAGTAGTATGTCGGGGGCTGGACCAGATACGCAGTATTTT.

This clonotype was seen at least ten times. The gene calls are TRBV2 and TRBJ1-2; perhaps TRBD1 as D (5 bases). Trimming took 1 base from V and 2 from J, leaving 5 bases between them. Germline-derived CDR1 and CDR2 are SNHLY and FYNNEI. The CDR3 runs 13 residues. CDR3 DNA: TGTGCCAGCAGTGAAGAGGGGAACTATGGCTACACCTTC. Its protein is CASSEEGNYGYTF. Combining the CDR3 with reference TRBV2 and TRBJ1-2 gives the whole variable domain EPEVTQTPSHQVTQMGQEVILRCVPISNHLYFYWYRQILGQKVEFLVSFYNNEISEKSEIFDDQFSVERPDGSNFTLKIRSTKLEDSAMYFCASSEEGNYGYTFGSGTRLTVV.

This clonotype has a count of ten or more. The gene calls are TRBV18 and TRBJ1-3; D remains ambiguous. The germline gives CDR1 KGHSH, CDR2 LQKENI. The CDR3 is 14 amino acids. Trimming left V 6 bases short and J 2 bases short, with 11 bases between. CDR3 DNA sequence: TGTGCCAGCTCCCTTTCTGCAGCTGGAAACACCATATATTTT. Amino acids: CASSLSAAGNTIYF.

This clonotype was seen ten or more times. In DNA, the CDR3 is TGTGCCAGCAGTCGGGACAGGGTTTCTAGCACCGGGGAGCTGTTTTTT. This sequence encodes CASSRDRVSSTGELFF. The rearrangement links TRBV6-1 to TRBJ2-2, with TRBD1 matching 9 bases. V lost 5 bases, J lost 4 bases, and 8 bases stayed unmatched. Germline V gene data show CDR1 as MNHNS and CDR2 as SASEGT. This CDR3 is 16 amino acids long.